Detailed here is one T cell receptor (beta chain). The data derive from a study of monozygotic twins with inflammatory bowel disease. After re-calling the 5' RACE reads, TCRdb lists one entry per CDR3 protein, DNA absent. The listing records hundreds of thousands of distinct CDR3 sequences. Germline CDR1 reads LGHNA; CDR2 reads YNFKEQ. This CDR3 has 15 residues. What was sequenced was blood. This rearrangement joins TRBV4-2 to TRBJ1-1; TCRdb selects TRBD1, and the lack of DNA leaves this call unchecked. This TCR was recovered from a human donor with ulcerative colitis or Crohn's disease, or a healthy co-twin of an affected twin (not recorded which). The CDR3 sequence: CASSHGQLSSSEAFF.